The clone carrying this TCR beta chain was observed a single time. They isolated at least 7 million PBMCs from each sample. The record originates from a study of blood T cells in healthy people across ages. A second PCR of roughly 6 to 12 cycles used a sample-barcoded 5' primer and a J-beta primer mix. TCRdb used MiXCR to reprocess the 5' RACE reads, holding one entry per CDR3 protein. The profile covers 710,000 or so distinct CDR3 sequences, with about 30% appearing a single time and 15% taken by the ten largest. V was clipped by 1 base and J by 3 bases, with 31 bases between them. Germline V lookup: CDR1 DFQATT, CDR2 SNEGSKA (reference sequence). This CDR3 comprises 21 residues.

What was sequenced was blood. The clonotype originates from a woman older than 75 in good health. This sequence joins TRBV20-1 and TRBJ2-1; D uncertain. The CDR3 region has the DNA TGCAGTGCTAGAGGGTCCGGAGCCTTCCACCAGTCGTCCCCGAGCTACAATGAGCAGTTCTTC. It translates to CSARGSGAFHQSSPSYNEQFF.